Each of the 31 T cell receptor beta chains below was sequenced from the same sample in a study of OX40 agonist ivuxolimab in advanced cancers. The method was immunoSEQ multiplex PCR; TCRdb's version includes in-frame clones alone and lacks a portion of them. The data show about 70,000 clones, with approximately 85% seen just once and around 0.5% held by the top ten. The specimen was CD4+ or CD8+ T cells sorted from blood, collected in a trial of the OX40 agonist ivuxolimab. Every receptor here comes from an adult with an advanced solid tumor such as melanoma, head and neck, liver or kidney cancer.

J is TRBJ2-4 and V is TRBV19; 8 nucleotides agree with TRBD1. Germline CDR1 is LNHDA and CDR2 is SQIVND (reference sequence). The length of the CDR3 is 14 residues. The trim removed 9 bases at V and 5 bases at J, leaving 9 bases unmatched. CDR3 in amino acids: CASSGGSEENIQYF. The CDR3 DNA reads TGTGCCAGCTCAGGGGGCTCGGAGGAAAACATTCAGTACTTC.

The chain joins TRBV5-1 to TRBJ2-3, with unresolved D. This CDR3 contains 13 residues. CDR1 and CDR2 (germline): SGHRS, YFSETQ. V was clipped by 5 bases and J by 4 bases, with 11 bases between them. CDR3 DNA: TGCGCCAGCAGGATGGCGGCGGCAGATACGCAGTATTTT. It is translated as CASRMAAADTQYF.

The chain joins TRBV11-2 to TRBJ2-7, with D tentatively TRBD2 (6 bases). The V and J ends lost 4 bases and 3 bases respectively, with 13 bases between them. Germline values: CDR1 SGHAT, CDR2 FQNNGV. The CDR3 runs 14 residues. Here the CDR3 DNA reads TGTGCCAGCAGCTCTACTGCCGGGAGCTACGAGCAGTACTTC. Its protein is CASSSTAGSYEQYF. The full variable domain, completed using reference TRBV11-2 and TRBJ2-7, is EAGVAQSPRYKIIEKRQSVAFWCNPISGHATLYWYQQILGQGPKLLIQFQNNGVVDDSQLPKDRFSAERLKGVDSTLKIQPAKLEDSAVYLCASSSTAGSYEQYFGPGTRLTVT.

The chain employs TRBV4-3 and TRBJ1-2; D is ambiguous. CDR1 is LGHNA, CDR2 YSLEER, per germline. The CDR3 has 13 residues. Trimming took 0 bases from V and 13 from J, leaving 15 bases between them. The CDR3 bases are TGCGCCAGCAGCCAAGATCGGCAGAGGTTGTCCACCTTC. Protein sequence: CASSQDRQRLSTF.

Remarks on this clone: A read error may be the cause here, since a much bigger clone is one base away. The same CDR3 is also encoded by other DNA sequences in this sample. The rearrangement joins TRBV6-5 to TRBJ1-6, with 9 nucleotides matching TRBD1. This CDR3 region has 15 residues. Per the germline V gene, CDR1 is MNHEY and CDR2 is SVGAGI. V was pared by 0 bases and J by 8 bases, with 2 bases of the junction left unmatched. The chain's CDR3 is CASSYSRTGDSPLHF. CDR3 sequence (DNA): TGTGCCAGCAGTTACTCGCGGACAGGGGATTCACCCCTCCACTTT.

V gene TRBV6-1 combines with J gene TRBJ1-2; the D gene is possibly TRBD1 (5 bases). CDR3 size: 15 residues. CDR1 is MNHNS and CDR2 is SASEGT in the germline V gene. V was trimmed by 3 bases and J by 2 bases, leaving 13 bases between them. The CDR3 loop is CASSDPGQVNYGYTF. The CDR3 nucleotides are TGTGCCAGCAGTGATCCAGGGCAGGTGAACTATGGCTACACCTTC.

This rearrangement joins TRBV7-2 to TRBJ1-1; D unclear. CDR1 and CDR2 (germline): SGHTA, FQGNSA. Trimming removed 5 bases at V and 0 bases at J, with 16 bases between. The CDR3 extends over 16 amino acids. CDR3 DNA sequence: TGTGCCAGCAGCCCGGACCCTTTTTTGATGAACACTGAAGCTTTCTTT. Amino acid sequence: CASSPDPFLMNTEAFF. Using reference TRBV7-2 and TRBJ1-1 for the parts outside the CDR3, the full variable domain is GAGVSQSPSNKVTEKGKDVELRCDPISGHTALYWYRQSLGQGLEFLIYFQGNSAPDKSGLPSDRFSAERTGGSVSTLTIQRTQQEDSAVYLCASSPDPFLMNTEAFFGQGTRLTVV.

The J gene is TRBJ1-1, the V gene TRBV2; D might be TRBD1 (6 bases). Trimming left V 8 bases short and J 6 bases short, with 16 bases between. Germline CDR1 and CDR2: SNHLY and FYNNEI. The CDR3 runs 13 residues. Here the CDR3 DNA reads TGTGCCAGCGGGGGTCAGGGGTCCGCTGAAGCTTTCTTT. Encoded protein: CASGGQGSAEAFF. Combining the CDR3 with reference TRBV2 and TRBJ1-1 gives the whole variable domain EPEVTQTPSHQVTQMGQEVILRCVPISNHLYFYWYRQILGQKVEFLVSFYNNEISEKSEIFDDQFSVERPDGSNFTLKIRSTKLEDSAMYFCASGGQGSAEAFFGQGTRLTVV.

J is TRBJ1-6 and V is TRBV6-6; 8 positions agree with TRBD1. The CDR3 consists of 16 residues. CDR1 is MNHNY, CDR2 SVGAGI, per germline (reference sequence). Unmatched junction bases numbered 9, after V lost 4 bases and J lost 7 bases. CDR3 coding DNA: TGTGCCAGCAGTTCCCCCCTAGACAGGGGCAATTCACCCCTCCACTTT. This gives the protein CASSSPLDRGNSPLHF.

By share, this clone ranks as medium-sized. CDR3 protein: CASSQDWVSGSPLHF. As DNA, the CDR3 is TGCGCCAGCAGCCAAGATTGGGTGTCAGGATCACCCCTCCACTTT. This chain links TRBV4-1 with TRBJ1-6, with D unresolved. This CDR3 is built from 15 residues. Germline assignment: CDR1 MGHRA and CDR2 YSYEKL. V was clipped by 0 bases and J by 10 bases, with 13 bases between them.

J is TRBJ2-7 and V is TRBV11-3; 9 positions match TRBD1. This CDR3 is built from 15 residues. CDR1 SGHNT and CDR2 YENEEA come from the germline V gene. Losses at the gene ends were 1 base for V and 5 bases for J; bases not matched to a gene: 6. The CDR3 sequence: CASSLGRQGGNEQYF. CDR3 nucleotide sequence: TGTGCCAGCAGCTTAGGTCGACAGGGGGGTAACGAGCAGTACTTC.

This chain links TRBV19 with TRBJ2-5; TRBD2 matches 11 bases. With V trimmed by 5 bases and J by 5 bases, 7 bases remained unmatched. Germline values: CDR1 LNHDA, CDR2 SQIVND (reference sequence). The CDR3 length is 15 residues. The CDR3 DNA follows: TGTGCCAGTAGTCAGGCTAGCGGGAGGTCTGAGACCCAGTACTTC. Its translation is CASSQASGRSETQYF. Full variable domain (remainder filled in from reference TRBV19 and TRBJ2-5): DGGITQSPKYLFRKEGQNVTLSCEQNLNHDAMYWYRQDPGQGLRLIYYSQIVNDFQKGDIAEGYSVSREKKESFPLTVTSAQKNPTAFYLCASSQASGRSETQYFGPGTRLLVL.

The chain uses TRBV7-8 and TRBJ1-1; D call uncertain. CDR1 and CDR2 (germline): SGHVS, FQNEAQ. V lost 2 bases to trimming and J lost 1 base, with 8 bases between them. The CDR3 totals 14 residues. CDR3 DNA: TGTGCCAGCAGCTTAAAGGTGGGGAACACTGAAGCTTTCTTT. Translating gives CASSLKVGNTEAFF.

This clone came up once. This sample includes further DNA sequences coding for the same CDR3. This chain connects TRBV7-9 to TRBJ2-2, with 7 bases that match TRBD1. V lost 2 bases to trimming and J lost 5 bases; unmatched junction nucleotides: 8. Germline V gene sequence: CDR1 SEHNR, CDR2 FQNEAQ (reference sequence). The CDR3 covers 16 residues. CDR3 nucleotides: TGTGCCAGCAGCTTAAGGGGGCTACAGGGAACCGGGGAGCTGTTTTTT. It translates to CASSLRGLQGTGELFF.

V is TRBV7-2 and J is TRBJ2-2, with 7 bases lining up with TRBD1. With 1 base clipped from V and 7 bases from J, the junction kept 6 bases outside the gene matches. Germline V CDR1 and CDR2: SGHTA, FQGNSA. The CDR3 contains 15 residues. Here the CDR3 reads CASSLGDRVGGELFF. DNA for the CDR3: TGTGCCAGCAGCTTAGGAGACAGGGTCGGCGGGGAGCTGTTTTTT.

In its sample, this clone was seen once. The chain carries TRBV15 and TRBJ2-7, with a tentative D call TRBD1 (6 bases). With 3 bases removed from V and 4 bases from J, the gap between germline ends came to 16 bases. There are 15 residues in the CDR3. Germline loops: CDR1 LNHNV, CDR2 YYDKDF (reference sequence). The CDR3 coding sequence is TGTGCCACCAGCAGCCCTATGGGGGCAGGGTACGAGCAGTACTTC. Amino acids: CATSSPMGAGYEQYF. The whole variable domain, filled in from reference TRBV15 and TRBJ2-7, reads DAMVIQNPRYQVTQFGKPVTLSCSQTLNHNVMYWYQQKSSQAPKLLFHYYDKDFNNEADTPDNFQSRRPNTSFCFLDIRSPGLGDTAMYLCATSSPMGAGYEQYFGPGTRLTVT.

The chain couples TRBV5-1 to TRBJ1-1; D not certain. V was clipped by 2 bases and J by 1 base, with 9 bases between them. Germline V lookup: CDR1 SGHRS, CDR2 YFSETQ. This CDR3 region has 14 residues. CDR3 bases: TGCGCCAGCAGCTTTACTTGGGCGAACACTGAAGCTTTCTTT. Protein: CASSFTWANTEAFF. The full variable domain, in which reference TRBV5-1 and TRBJ1-1 provide the parts outside the CDR3, is KAGVTQTPRYLIKTRGQQVTLSCSPISGHRSVSWYQQTPGQGLQFLFEYFSETQRNKGNFPGRFSGRQFSNSRSEMNVSTLELGDSALYLCASSFTWANTEAFFGQGTRLTVV.

V usage is TRBV19 and J usage is TRBJ1-4; D is uncertain. The germline CDR1 and CDR2 sequences are LNHDA and SQIVND (reference sequence). With 6 bases removed from V and 4 bases from J, the gap between germline ends came to 12 bases. The CDR3 is made up of 14 amino acids. The CDR3 loop reads CASRVTASNEKLFF. The CDR3 DNA sequence: TGTGCCAGTAGGGTTACGGCGAGTAATGAAAAACTGTTTTTT.

This chain connects TRBV5-6 to TRBJ2-7, with 9 bases lining up with TRBD1. The CDR3 length is 14 residues. V shed 4 bases, J shed 7 bases, and the junction held 9 bases outside the gene matches. Germline CDR1 is SGHDT and CDR2 is YYEEEE. The CDR3 is CASSVAGTGNEQYF. Written as DNA, the CDR3 is TGTGCCAGCAGCGTCGCCGGGACAGGGAATGAGCAGTACTTC.

The chain recombines TRBV11-2 with TRBJ1-1, with 7 bases aligning to TRBD1. The CDR3 runs to 15 residues. The J segment lost 0 bases and the V segment lost 1 base, leaving 2 bases of the junction unmatched. From germline, CDR1 is SGHAT and CDR2 FQNNGV. This CDR3 reads CASSLGDSMNTEAFF. The DNA of the CDR3 is TGTGCCAGCAGCTTAGGGGACAGCATGAACACTGAAGCTTTCTTT.

V and J are TRBV28 and TRBJ2-3, with a tentative D call TRBD1 (6 bases). From germline, CDR1 is MDHEN and CDR2 SYDVKM. Trimming took 6 bases from V and 3 from J, leaving 19 bases between them. The length of the CDR3 is 16 residues. The CDR3 reads CASRVQGKVGTDTQYF. CDR3 bases: TGTGCCAGCAGGGTACAGGGTAAGGTTGGGACAGATACGCAGTATTTT.

The chain couples TRBV9 to TRBJ2-1; no firm D call. The V end was cut by 0 bases, the J end by 3 bases, with 16 bases between. Germline CDR1 is SGDLS and CDR2 is YYNGEE. The length of the CDR3 is 17 residues. CDR3 in amino acids: CASSVAKGILGYNEQFF. In DNA form, the CDR3 reads TGTGCCAGCAGCGTAGCTAAGGGAATTCTGGGCTACAATGAGCAGTTCTTC. Full variable domain (rest looked up from reference TRBV9 and TRBJ2-1): DSGVTQTPKHLITATGQRVTLRCSPRSGDLSVYWYQQSLDQGLQFLIQYYNGEERAKGNILERFSAQQFPDLHSELNLSSLELGDSALYFCASSVAKGILGYNEQFFGPGTRLTVL.

This rearrangement joins TRBV2 to TRBJ1-4; D not certain. CDR3 length equals 14 residues. Germline CDR1 and CDR2: SNHLY and FYNNEI. The V end was cut by 5 bases, the J end by 0 bases, with 7 bases between. The CDR3 here is CASSIRATNEKLFF. CDR3 in DNA: TGTGCCAGCAGTATCAGAGCAACTAATGAAAAACTGTTTTTT.

The V gene is TRBV7-9, the J gene TRBJ2-5; D could derive from TRBD1 or TRBD2 (5 bases each). V was pared by 3 bases and J by 0 bases, with 11 bases between. The CDR3 covers 15 residues. Germline V gene lookup returns CDR1 SEHNR and CDR2 FQNEAQ (reference sequence). The CDR3 nucleotides read TGTGCCAGCAGCTTTTACATGGGGGACCAAGAGACCCAGTACTTC. Residues: CASSFYMGDQETQYF.

The chain joins TRBV28 to TRBJ2-7; TRBD1 agrees at 9 bases. The CDR3 runs to 13 residues. Germline V gene lookup returns CDR1 MDHEN and CDR2 SYDVKM. V lost 6 bases to trimming and J lost 0 bases; unmatched junction nucleotides: 0. This CDR3 reads CASRDRGSYEQYF. CDR3 sequence (DNA): TGTGCCAGCAGGGACAGGGGCTCCTACGAGCAGTACTTC.

This sequence joins TRBV21-1 and TRBJ1-5; TRBD1, the table's D call, was not compared with the DNA. TRBV21-1 is a pseudogene segment. This CDR3 is built from 18 residues. DNA for the CDR3: TGTGCCAGCAGTACTAGATATACCGGGACAGGGCGCAATCAGCCCCAGCATTTT. Translation gives CASSTRYTGTGRNQPQHF.

This chain's CDR3 is CASSKGQGLGAFF. CDR3 nucleotides: TGTGCCAGCAGCAAGGGACAGGGGCTAGGAGCTTTCTTT. This chain joins TRBV7-2 and TRBJ1-1; TRBD1 agrees at 10 bases. Germline-derived CDR1 and CDR2 are SGHTA and FQGNSA. The CDR3 runs to 13 residues. Unmatched junction bases numbered 7, after V lost 5 bases and J lost 10 bases.

This clone was counted once. The chain links TRBV7-2 to TRBJ1-4; TRBD1 matches at 9 bases. The CDR3 spans 15 residues. The ends lost 3 bases at V and 3 bases at J; junction bases unmatched: 2. In germline, CDR1 is SGHTA, CDR2 FQGNSA. CDR3 in DNA: TGTGCCAGCAGCTTCCGACAGGGGGCTAATGAAAAACTGTTTTTT. Its translation: CASSFRQGANEKLFF.

The chain carries TRBV7-6 and TRBJ2-2; D is possibly TRBD1 or TRBD2 (6 bases each). The CDR3 is 15 amino acids. Germline values: CDR1 SGHVS, CDR2 FNYEAQ. The V end was cut by 3 bases, the J end by 5 bases, with 13 bases between. CDR3 sequence: CASSLTGAGTGELFF. CDR3 DNA: TGTGCCAGCAGCTTGACAGGCGCGGGGACCGGGGAGCTGTTTTTT.

The DNA of the CDR3 is TGTGCCAGCAGCTTAAAGCCAGCAGGGCTTTCCTACAATGAGCAGTTCTTC. Protein: CASSLKPAGLSYNEQFF. The chain couples TRBV7-3 to TRBJ2-1, with D perhaps TRBD1 (5 bases). Germline loops: CDR1 SGHTA, CDR2 FQGTGA. With 1 base removed from V and 1 base from J, the gap between germline ends came to 14 bases. This CDR3 is built from 17 residues.

The chain employs TRBV7-3 and TRBJ2-6, with D perhaps matching TRBD1 (6 bases). V was trimmed by 7 bases and J by 11 bases, leaving 15 bases between them. Per the germline V gene, CDR1 is SGHTA and CDR2 is FQGTGA. The CDR3 runs 13 residues. The DNA for the CDR3 is TGTGCCAGCACCAATACAGGGTCCCACGTCCTGACTTTC. Protein product: CASTNTGSHVLTF. The entire variable domain, with the rest obtained from reference TRBV7-3 and TRBJ2-6, is as follows: GAGVSQTPSNKVTEKGKYVELRCDPISGHTALYWYRQSLGQGPEFLIYFQGTGAADDSGLPNDRFFAVRPEGSVSTLKIQRTERGDSAVYLCASTNTGSHVLTFGAGSRLTVL.